These 2 T cell receptor beta chains were all obtained from the same sample, sequenced in a study of cytomegalovirus exposure and HLA in healthy donors. 13 Jbeta primers and 60 Vbeta primers were used for the PCR. Here immunoSEQ multiplex PCR was the method, and the copy in TCRdb shows in-frame clones only, minus some. Here the sample spans roughly 200,000 clones, around 76% being singletons. What was sequenced was PBMCs. These receptors were collected from a man between 25 and 39 years old in good health and CMV-seronegative.

The V gene is TRBV25-1, the J gene TRBJ2-7; 9 nucleotides agree with TRBD1. V lost 1 base and J lost 4; bases outside the gene matches: 2. This CDR3 spans 14 amino acids. The germline CDR1 and CDR2 sequences are MGHDK and SYGVNS. The CDR3 region is CASSESDRGYEQYF. CDR3 DNA: TGTGCCAGCAGTGAATCGGACAGGGGATACGAGCAGTACTTC.

In this sample, this clone turned up a few times. The V gene is TRBV27, the J gene TRBJ2-1; 9 bases match TRBD1. Germline values: CDR1 MNHEY, CDR2 SMNVEV (reference sequence). CDR3 length: 15 amino acids. V dropped 6 bases and J dropped 10; count of bases not matched to a gene: 13. The CDR3 DNA reads TGTGCCAGCAGCCGATCGCGGACAGGGGAGAGGGAGCAGTTCTTC. Translating gives CASSRSRTGEREQFF.